Only a few counts were recorded for the clone carrying this T cell receptor beta chain. The sample originates from a study of identical twins. TCRdb used MiXCR to reprocess the 5' RACE reads, holding one entry per CDR3 protein. The table lists about 550,000 distinct CDR3 sequences, about a fifth of them singletons. These data also featured in a second study, about yellow fever vaccine responses in identical twins.

Sequenced input: CD4+ T cells sorted from blood. The receptor comes from a woman between 18 and 29 years old in good health.

CDR3 in DNA: TGTGCCAGCAGAGATCAACGAGGGGGAGATACGCAGTATTTT. The encoded protein is CASRDQRGGDTQYF. The J gene is TRBJ2-3, the V gene TRBV14, with a weak D call TRBD1 (6 bases). The CDR3 is made up of 14 amino acids. Trimming removed 6 bases at V and 5 bases at J, with 15 bases between. Germline V gene lookup returns CDR1 SGHDN and CDR2 FVKESK.